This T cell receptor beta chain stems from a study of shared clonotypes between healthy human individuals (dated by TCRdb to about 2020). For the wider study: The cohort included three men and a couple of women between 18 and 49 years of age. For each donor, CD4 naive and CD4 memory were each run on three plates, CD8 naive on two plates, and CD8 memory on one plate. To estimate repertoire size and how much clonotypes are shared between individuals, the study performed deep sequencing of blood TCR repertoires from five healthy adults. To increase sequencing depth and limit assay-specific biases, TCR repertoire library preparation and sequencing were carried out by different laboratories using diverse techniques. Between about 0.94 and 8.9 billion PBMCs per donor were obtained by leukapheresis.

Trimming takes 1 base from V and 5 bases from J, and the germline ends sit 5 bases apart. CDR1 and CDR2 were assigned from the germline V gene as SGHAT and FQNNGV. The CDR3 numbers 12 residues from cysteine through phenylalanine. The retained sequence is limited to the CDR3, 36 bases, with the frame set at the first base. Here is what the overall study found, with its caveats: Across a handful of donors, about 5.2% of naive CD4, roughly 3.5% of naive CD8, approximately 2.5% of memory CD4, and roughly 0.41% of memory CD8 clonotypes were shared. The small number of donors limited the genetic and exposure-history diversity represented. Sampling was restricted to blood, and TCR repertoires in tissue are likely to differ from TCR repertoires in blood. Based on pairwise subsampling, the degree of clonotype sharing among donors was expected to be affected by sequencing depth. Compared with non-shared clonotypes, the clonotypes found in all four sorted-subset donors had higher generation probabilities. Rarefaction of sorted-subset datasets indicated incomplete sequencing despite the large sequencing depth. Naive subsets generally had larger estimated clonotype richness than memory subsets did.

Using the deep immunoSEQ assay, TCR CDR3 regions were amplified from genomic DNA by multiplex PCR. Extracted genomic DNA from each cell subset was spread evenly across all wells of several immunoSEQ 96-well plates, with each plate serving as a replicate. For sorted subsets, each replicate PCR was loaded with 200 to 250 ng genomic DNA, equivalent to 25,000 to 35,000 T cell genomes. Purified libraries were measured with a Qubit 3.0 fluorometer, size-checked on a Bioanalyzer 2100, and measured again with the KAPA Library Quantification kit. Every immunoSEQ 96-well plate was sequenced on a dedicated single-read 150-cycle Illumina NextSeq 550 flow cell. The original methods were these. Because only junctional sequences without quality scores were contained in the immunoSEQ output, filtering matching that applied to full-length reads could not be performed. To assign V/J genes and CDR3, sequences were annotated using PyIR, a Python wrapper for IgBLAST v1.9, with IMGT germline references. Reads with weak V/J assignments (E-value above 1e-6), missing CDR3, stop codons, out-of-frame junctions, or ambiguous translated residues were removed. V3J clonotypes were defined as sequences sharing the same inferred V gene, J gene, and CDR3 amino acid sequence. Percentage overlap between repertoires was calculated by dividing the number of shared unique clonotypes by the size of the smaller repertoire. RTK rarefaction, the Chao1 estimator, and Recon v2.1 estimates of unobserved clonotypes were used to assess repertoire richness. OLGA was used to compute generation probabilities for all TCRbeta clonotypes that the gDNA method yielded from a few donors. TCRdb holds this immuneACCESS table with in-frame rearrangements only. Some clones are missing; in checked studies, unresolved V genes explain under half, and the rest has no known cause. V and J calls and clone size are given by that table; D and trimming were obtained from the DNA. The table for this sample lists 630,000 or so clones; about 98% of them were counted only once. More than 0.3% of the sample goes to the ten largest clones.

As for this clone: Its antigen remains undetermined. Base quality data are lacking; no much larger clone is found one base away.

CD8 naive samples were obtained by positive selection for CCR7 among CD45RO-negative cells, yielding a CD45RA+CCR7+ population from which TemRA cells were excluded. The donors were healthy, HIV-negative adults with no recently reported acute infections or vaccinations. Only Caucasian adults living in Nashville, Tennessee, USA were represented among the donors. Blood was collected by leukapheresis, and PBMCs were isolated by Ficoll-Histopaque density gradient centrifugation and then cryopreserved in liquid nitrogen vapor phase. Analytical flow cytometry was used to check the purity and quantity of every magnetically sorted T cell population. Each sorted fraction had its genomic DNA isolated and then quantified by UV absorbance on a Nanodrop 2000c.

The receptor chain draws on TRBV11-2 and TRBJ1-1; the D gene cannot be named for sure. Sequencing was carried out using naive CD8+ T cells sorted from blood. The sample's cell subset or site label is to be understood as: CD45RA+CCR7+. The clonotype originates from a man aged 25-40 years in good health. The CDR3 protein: CASSLGATEAFF. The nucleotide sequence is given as TGTGCCAGCAGCTTAGGAGCTACTGAAGCTTTCTTT.